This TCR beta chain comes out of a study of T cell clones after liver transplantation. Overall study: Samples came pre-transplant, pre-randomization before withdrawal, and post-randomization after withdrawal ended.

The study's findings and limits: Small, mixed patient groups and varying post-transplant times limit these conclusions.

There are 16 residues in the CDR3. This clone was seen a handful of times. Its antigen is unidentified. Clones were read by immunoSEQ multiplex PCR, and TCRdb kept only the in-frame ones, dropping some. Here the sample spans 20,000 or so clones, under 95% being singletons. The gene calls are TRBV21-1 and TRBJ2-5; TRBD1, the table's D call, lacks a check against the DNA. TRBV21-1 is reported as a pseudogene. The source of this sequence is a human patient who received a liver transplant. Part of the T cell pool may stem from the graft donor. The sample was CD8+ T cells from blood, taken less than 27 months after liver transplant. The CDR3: CARSKLDRGRQETQYF. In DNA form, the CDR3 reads TGTGCCAGGAGCAAACTGGACAGGGGGCGCCAAGAGACCCAGTACTTC.